Listed here are 14 T cell receptor beta chains from one sample, sequenced in a study of T cell responses to AZD1222 COVID-19 vaccine. The repertoire was sequenced with immunoSEQ multiplex PCR; TCRdb's copy has only in-frame clones and lacks some. This table holds some 150,000 clones, 90% to 95% found once. Sequencing used peripheral blood, obtained on day 0 of AZD1222 vaccination. Receptors were obtained from an adult in good health.

This sequence joins TRBV19 and TRBJ2-7; the match to TRBD2 covers 9 bases. The CDR3 sequence is 16 residues long. Trimming at V came to 5 bases and at J to 4 bases, leaving 12 bases not matched to a gene. Germline-derived CDR1 and CDR2 are LNHDA and SQIVND (reference sequence). In DNA, the CDR3 is TGTGCCAGTAGTCCGCGGGAGGGCATTATCTCGTACGAGCAGTACTTC. It specifies CASSPREGIISYEQYF.

This clone has just one count. The chain uses TRBV27 and TRBJ2-7, with TRBD2 identical over 7 bases. CDR3 size: 13 residues. V gave up 3 bases and J gave up 6 bases; unmatched junction bases: 5. Germline V gives CDR1 MNHEY, CDR2 SMNVEV (reference sequence). CDR3 coding DNA: TGTGCCAGCAGTTTCGGGTCGGGGGGCGAGCAGTACTTC. As protein: CASSFGSGGEQYF.

This chain connects TRBV12-3 or TRBV12-4 to TRBJ2-3; the D gene could be TRBD1 or TRBD2 (5 bases each). The CDR3 has 12 residues. The V end lost 7 bases, the J end lost 6 bases, and 11 bases lay between the germline ends. CDR3 in DNA: TGTGCCAGCATTAGGGGCGGGGATACGCAGTATTTT. It codes for CASIRGGDTQYF.

The rearrangement joins TRBV7-2 to TRBJ1-1; no firm D call. The CDR3 consists of 11 residues. The V end was cut by 2 bases, the J end by 8 bases, with 6 bases between. CDR1 is SGHTA, CDR2 FQGNSA, per germline. The CDR3 loop reads CASSLMAEAFF. CDR3 DNA: TGTGCCAGCAGCTTAATGGCGGAAGCTTTCTTT.

This chain uses TRBV29-1 with TRBJ1-1, with D possibly being TRBD1 (6 bases). This CDR3 comprises 13 residues. V was cut by 7 bases and J by 2 bases, with 14 bases left in between. Germline loops: CDR1 SQVTM, CDR2 ANQGSEA. The CDR3 sequence is CSGTLQGNTEAFF. The CDR3 DNA sequence: TGCAGCGGAACCTTACAGGGAAACACTGAAGCTTTCTTT.

The rearrangement uses TRBV7-2 and TRBJ2-3; D is possibly TRBD2 (5 bases). Germline V gives CDR1 SGHTA, CDR2 FQGNSA. The CDR3 consists of 14 residues. The V end lost 5 bases, the J end lost 1 base, and 10 bases lay between the germline ends. Here the CDR3 DNA reads TGTGCCAGCAGCCCATGGACTGGCACAGATACGCAGTATTTT. Protein sequence: CASSPWTGTDTQYF. Drawing the rest from reference TRBV7-2 and TRBJ2-3, the complete variable domain is GAGVSQSPSNKVTEKGKDVELRCDPISGHTALYWYRQSLGQGLEFLIYFQGNSAPDKSGLPSDRFSAERTGGSVSTLTIQRTQQEDSAVYLCASSPWTGTDTQYFGPGTRLTVL.

J is TRBJ1-2 and V is TRBV6-2 or TRBV6-3; TRBD1 agrees at 8 bases. The CDR3 is 16 amino acids. The ends lost 2 bases at V and 3 bases at J; junction bases unmatched: 8. Germline V CDR1 and CDR2: MNHEY, SVGEGT. Here the CDR3 DNA reads TGTGCCAGCAGTTACACCAGGGGGCGGACGTACTATGGCTACACCTTC. Its protein product is CASSYTRGRTYYGYTF.

V and J are TRBV6-2 or TRBV6-3 and TRBJ1-1; D gene uncertain. Germline CDR1 reads MNHEY; CDR2 reads SVGEGT. V shed 5 bases and J shed 0 bases, with 10 bases lying between them. The CDR3 is 14 residues long. Here the CDR3 reads CASSVLALNTEAFF. The CDR3 bases are TGTGCCAGCAGTGTCCTGGCACTGAACACTGAAGCTTTCTTT.

This sequence joins TRBV5-1 and TRBJ2-7; 11 nucleotides line up with TRBD2. This CDR3 is built from 14 residues. Unmatched junction bases numbered 1, after V lost 2 bases and J lost 3 bases. Germline CDR1 is SGHRS and CDR2 is YFSETQ. The CDR3 spells CASSFGLAGYEQYF. The CDR3 nucleotides are TGCGCCAGCAGCTTTGGACTAGCGGGCTACGAGCAGTACTTC.

J is TRBJ1-6 and V is TRBV7-8; 8 nucleotides line up with TRBD1. The CDR3 is 14 residues long. Germline CDR1 reads SGHVS; CDR2 reads FQNEAQ. V shed 2 bases and J 8 bases; nucleotides not matched to a gene: 2. CDR3 protein: CASSLQTGDSPLHF. The CDR3 region has the DNA TGTGCCAGCAGCTTACAGACAGGGGATTCACCCCTCCACTTT.

This clone showed up just once. The V and J genes are TRBV28 and TRBJ1-5, with unresolved D. Germline CDR1 MDHEN, CDR2 SYDVKM. The CDR3 is 17 residues long. V was cut by 6 bases and J by 0 bases, with 18 bases left in between. The CDR3: CASSPLTREYSNQPQHF. CDR3 nucleotides: TGTGCCAGCAGCCCCCTTACTAGGGAGTATAGCAATCAGCCCCAGCATTTT.

V is TRBV14 and J is TRBJ2-5; no clear D. Germline V gene lookup returns CDR1 SGHDN and CDR2 FVKESK. CDR3 size: 12 residues. Trimming left V 1 base short and J 4 bases short, with 4 bases between. The DNA for the CDR3 is TGTGCCAGCAGCCAAGTAAGAGAGACCCAGTACTTC. This gives the protein CASSQVRETQYF.

This clone was observed once. V gene TRBV7-8 combines with J gene TRBJ1-2; TRBD1 aligns across 7 bases. The CDR3 length is 13 residues. The germline CDR1 and CDR2 sequences are SGHVS and FQNEAQ. The V gene end was trimmed by 4 bases and the J gene end by 8 bases; junction bases not matched to a gene: 7. CDR3 nucleotide sequence: TGTGCCAGCAGCTACCGACAGGGATTCGGCTACACCTTC. Translation gives CASSYRQGFGYTF.

The chain links TRBV18 to TRBJ2-7; 7 nucleotides line up with TRBD2. There are 14 residues in the CDR3. Germline values: CDR1 KGHSH, CDR2 LQKENI. The ends lost 1 base at V and 7 bases at J; junction bases unmatched: 7. This chain's CDR3 is CASSPLGGTGEQYF. The CDR3 DNA sequence: TGTGCCAGCTCACCACTGGGGGGGACGGGTGAGCAGTACTTC.